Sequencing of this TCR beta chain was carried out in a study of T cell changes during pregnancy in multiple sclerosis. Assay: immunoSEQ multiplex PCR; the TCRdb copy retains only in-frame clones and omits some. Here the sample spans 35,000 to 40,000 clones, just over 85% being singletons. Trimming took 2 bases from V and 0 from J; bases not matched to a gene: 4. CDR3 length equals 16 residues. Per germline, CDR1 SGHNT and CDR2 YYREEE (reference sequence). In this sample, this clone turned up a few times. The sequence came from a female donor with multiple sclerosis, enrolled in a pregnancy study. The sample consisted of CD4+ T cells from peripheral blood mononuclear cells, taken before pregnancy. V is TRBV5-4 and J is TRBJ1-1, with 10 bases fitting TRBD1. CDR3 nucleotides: TGTGCCAGCAGCTTCACAGGACAGGGGGTGAACACTGAAGCTTTCTTT. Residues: CASSFTGQGVNTEAFF.